These 23 T cell receptor beta chains were all obtained from the same sample, sequenced in a study of T cell responses to AZD1222 COVID-19 vaccine. Profiling relied on immunoSEQ multiplex PCR, and the TCRdb table lists in-frame clones only, not all of them. This sample carries about 31,000 clones, more than 75% of them seen once, and the ten largest clones take 14%. The input for sequencing was peripheral blood, taken 28 days after the second AZD1222 dose. The receptor set was obtained from an adult who received the AZD1222 COVID-19 vaccine.

In nucleotides, the CDR3 is TGTGCCAGCAGCCAAGATGGGAAGGACACTGAAGCTTTCTTT. It is translated as CASSQDGKDTEAFF. The chain joins TRBV3-1 (or the pseudogene TRBV3-2) to TRBJ1-1; D is unclear. Trimming removed 0 bases from V and 3 bases from J, with 8 bases in between. Germline V lookup: CDR1 LGHDT, CDR2 YNNKEL (reference sequence). The CDR3 contains 14 residues.

V usage is TRBV4-1 and J usage is TRBJ1-1; D unclear. From germline, CDR1 is MGHRA and CDR2 YSYEKL. The CDR3 covers 19 residues. The ends were cut back, 3 bases at V and 6 bases at J, with 29 bases in the middle. Here the CDR3 DNA reads TGCGCCAGCAGCCACCCGTTGAGGCTGAAGCCGACCTTTGGGTCTGAAGCTTTCTTT. As protein: CASSHPLRLKPTFGSEAFF.

The rearrangement joins TRBV5-1 to TRBJ1-1; no definite D call. This CDR3 is built from 12 residues. Germline V gives CDR1 SGHRS, CDR2 YFSETQ. Trimming shortened V by 5 bases and J by 1 base, and 6 bases separated the two germline ends. The CDR3 loop is CASSSGNTEAFF. The CDR3 DNA reads as TGCGCCAGCAGTTCAGGGAACACTGAAGCTTTCTTT.

This chain connects TRBV21-1 to TRBJ2-7; TRBD2, as called in the table, went unchecked against the DNA. TRBV21-1 is a listed pseudogene. The CDR3 is 14 amino acids. The CDR3 loop reads CASRPTEWSYEQYF. The CDR3, as DNA: TGTGCCAGCCGTCCCACCGAATGGAGCTACGAGCAGTACTTC.

The genes are TRBV28 and TRBJ1-5, with a possible D match to TRBD1 (6 bases). The V and J ends lost 2 bases and 5 bases respectively, with 7 bases between them. This CDR3 is built from 13 residues. CDR1 and CDR2 from the germline V gene are MDHEN and SYDVKM. The DNA of the CDR3 is TGTGCCAGCAGTTTACAGGGGTATCAGCCCCAGCATTTT. It yields the protein CASSLQGYQPQHF.

This clone was recorded a few times. The V gene is TRBV29-1, the J gene TRBJ2-5; 7 bases fit TRBD1. This CDR3 contains 13 residues. V lost 6 bases, J lost 1 base, and 5 bases stayed unmatched. Germline V gene data show CDR1 as SQVTM and CDR2 as ANQGSEA. The CDR3 spells CSVMTGSQETQYF. DNA for the CDR3: TGCAGCGTGATGACAGGGTCCCAAGAGACCCAGTACTTC.

This chain joins TRBV5-4 and TRBJ1-2; 10 bases fit TRBD1. V trimming: 5 bases; J trimming: 2 bases; junction bases outside the gene matches: 6. Germline V gene data show CDR1 as SGHNT and CDR2 as YYREEE (reference sequence). The CDR3 contains 15 residues. DNA for the CDR3: TGTGCCAGCAGGAAGGACAGGGGGGGCAACTATGGCTACACCTTC. Its protein product is CASRKDRGGNYGYTF. The variable domain in full, completed from reference TRBV5-4 and TRBJ1-2, reads ETGVTQSPTHLIKTRGQQVTLRCSSQSGHNTVSWYQQALGQGPQFIFQYYREEENGRGNFPPRFSGLQFPNYSSELNVNALELDDSALYLCASRKDRGGNYGYTFGSGTRLTVV.

The V and J genes are TRBV7-2 and TRBJ1-2; no definite D call. This CDR3 has 13 amino acids. V was trimmed by 3 bases and J by 0 bases, leaving 5 bases between them. CDR1 is SGHTA and CDR2 is FQGNSA in the germline V gene. As DNA, the CDR3 is TGTGCCAGCAGCTTCACCCCTAACTATGGCTACACCTTC. Protein sequence: CASSFTPNYGYTF.

J is TRBJ2-5 and V is TRBV24-1, with 7 bases aligning to TRBD2. The CDR3 is made up of 15 amino acids. Germline CDR1 reads KGHDR; CDR2 reads SFDVKD. The junction had 7 bases not matched to a gene; V was cut back by 4 bases and J by 3 bases. CDR3 sequence (DNA): TGTGCCACCAGTGACGCCGGCCGGGGGGAAGAGACCCAGTACTTC. As protein: CATSDAGRGEETQYF.

The V gene is TRBV20-1, the J gene TRBJ1-5, with 8 bases identical to TRBD1. The V gene's germline CDR1 is DFQATT and CDR2 SNEGSKA (reference sequence). The CDR3 is 14 amino acids. J lost 7 bases, V lost 3 bases, and 8 bases had no gene match. CDR3 sequence: CSASRGGQGQPQHF. The CDR3 DNA reads TGCAGTGCTAGTCGGGGTGGACAGGGCCAGCCCCAGCATTTT.

The chain links TRBV7-9 to TRBJ1-6; 9 nucleotides match TRBD1. This CDR3 is built from 12 residues. The junction had 8 bases not matched to a gene; V was cut back by 5 bases and J by 18 bases. In germline, CDR1 is SEHNR, CDR2 FQNEAQ (reference sequence). The CDR3 spells CASSLGTGNDHF. The CDR3 nucleotides read TGTGCCAGCAGCCTGGGGACAGGGAACGACCACTTT.

This clone was found a few times. The chain combines TRBV7-2 with TRBJ2-2; D is ambiguous. V was cut by 4 bases and J by 3 bases, with 6 bases left in between. The germline V gene encodes CDR1 SGHTA and CDR2 FQGNSA. This CDR3 comprises 13 residues. The CDR3: CASSSDDTGELFF. DNA for the CDR3: TGTGCCAGCAGCTCGGACGACACCGGGGAGCTGTTTTTT.

This chain uses TRBV12-5 with TRBJ2-7, with 7 bases fitting TRBD2. J was trimmed by 9 bases and V by 2 bases; bases with no gene match: 4. Germline CDR1 is LGHNT and CDR2 is FRNRAP. The CDR3 has 12 residues. CDR3 region: CASGLPRGRQYF. Here the CDR3 DNA reads TGTGCTAGTGGTTTGCCGCGGGGGAGGCAGTACTTC.

The chain recombines TRBV7-9 with TRBJ2-7, with 9 bases matching TRBD2. Per the germline V gene, CDR1 is SEHNR and CDR2 is FQNEAQ (reference sequence). This CDR3 comprises 14 residues. After removal of 7 bases from V and 3 bases from J, the junction contained 7 bases not matched to a gene. This CDR3 is CASTRAGGGYEQYF. DNA of the CDR3: TGTGCCAGCACCCGAGCGGGGGGAGGCTACGAGCAGTACTTC.

The V call is TRBV5-6, the J call TRBJ1-1, with D maybe TRBD1 (5 bases). The CDR3 spans 14 residues. Per the germline V gene, CDR1 is SGHDT and CDR2 is YYEEEE. Trimming stripped 0 bases from V and 1 base from J, with 7 bases between. The chain's CDR3 is CASSLVQGNTEAFF. The CDR3 coding sequence is TGTGCCAGCAGCTTGGTGCAGGGGAACACTGAAGCTTTCTTT.

J is TRBJ1-2 and V is TRBV7-2; 10 nucleotides match TRBD1. Germline V CDR1 and CDR2: SGHTA, FQGNSA. The CDR3 is 15 amino acids. The junction had 13 bases not matched to a gene; V was cut back by 5 bases and J by 10 bases. CDR3: CASSVTTGQGNSYTF. DNA for the CDR3: TGTGCCAGCAGCGTCACAACGGGACAGGGGAATTCCTACACCTTC.

Here the CDR3 DNA reads TGTGCCAGCAGGGAGACAGGGTCCTACGAGCAGTACTTC. It encodes CASRETGSYEQYF. V and J are TRBV6-5 and TRBJ2-7; 7 positions match TRBD1. From germline, CDR1 is MNHEY and CDR2 SVGAGI. Trimming cost V 6 bases and J 1 base; bases outside gene matches: 3. The CDR3 has 13 residues.

This chain links TRBV12-3 or TRBV12-4 with TRBJ2-1; a weak D match, TRBD2 (5 bases). V was clipped by 10 bases and J by 7 bases, with 17 bases between them. The CDR3 has 13 amino acids. The CDR3, as DNA: TGTGCCACCTCGGACTTTGGAGTGAATGAGCAGTTCTTC. Its translation: CATSDFGVNEQFF.

This chain connects TRBV7-9 to TRBJ1-1, with 11 nucleotides matching TRBD1. CDR1 SEHNR and CDR2 FQNEAQ come from the germline V gene (reference sequence). The length of the CDR3 is 12 residues. Trimming removed 6 bases from V and 11 bases from J; junction bases left unmatched: 5. Here the CDR3 DNA reads TGTGCCAGCAGTCGGGACAGGGGGAGGGCTTTCTTT. This translates into CASSRDRGRAFF.

CDR3 sequence (DNA): TGTGCCAGCAGCCAAGGCGACCTTAGCGGGGGGGCCTGGAATGAGCAGTTCTTC. This gives the protein CASSQGDLSGGAWNEQFF. V usage is TRBV3-1 (or the pseudogene TRBV3-2) and J usage is TRBJ2-1; TRBD2 aligns across 11 bases. CDR1 is LGHDT and CDR2 is YNNKEL in the germline V gene (reference sequence). The CDR3 consists of 18 residues. Trimming took 1 base from V and 7 from J; bases not matched to a gene: 12.

The chain recombines TRBV6-5 with TRBJ2-7, with unresolved D. The germline gives CDR1 MNHEY, CDR2 SVGAGI. V dropped 6 bases and J dropped 0 bases, with 9 bases sitting between them. There are 13 residues in the CDR3. CDR3 bases: TGTGCCAGCAGCCGCACCAGCTCCTACGAGCAGTACTTC. Translation gives CASSRTSSYEQYF.

The rearrangement joins TRBV10-3 to TRBJ1-3; no clear D gene. The CDR3 extends over 14 amino acids. CDR1 is ENHRY and CDR2 is SYGVKD in the germline V gene. The V gene lost 3 bases and the J gene lost 3 bases, with 9 bases spanning the gap. This CDR3 reads CAISDIRFGNTIYF. DNA of the CDR3: TGTGCCATCAGTGATATCAGGTTTGGAAACACCATATATTTT.

This clone was detected only once. This sequence joins TRBV19 and TRBJ2-4; possibly TRBD2 for D (6 bases). V lost 7 bases and J lost 4, with 8 bases in between. Germline loops: CDR1 LNHDA, CDR2 SQIVND (reference sequence). This CDR3 spans 12 amino acids. Here the CDR3 reads CASTAGKNIQYF. The CDR3 bases are TGTGCCAGTACGGCGGGGAAAAACATTCAGTACTTC.